This T cell receptor (beta chain) was captured in a study of T cell responses to AZD1222 COVID-19 vaccine. Regarding this clone: The target antigen is unknown.

Assay used: immunoSEQ multiplex PCR; TCRdb lists only in-frame clones, some missing. The repertoire holds about 140,000 clones, with 75% to 95% as singletons. Broader study findings: Only six or seven AZD1222 recipients tested seropositive at baseline.

This CDR3 has 15 amino acids. Germline V gives CDR1 SGHDT, CDR2 YYEEEE. V was pared by 2 bases and J by 0 bases, with 9 bases between. The rearrangement uses TRBV5-6 and TRBJ1-3; TRBD1 might be the D (5 bases). Specimen: peripheral blood, collected on day 0 of AZD1222 vaccination. The origin of this receptor is an adult in good health. Written as DNA, the CDR3 is TGTGCCAGCAGCTTCCCGACAGTCTCTGGAAACACCATATATTTT. It encodes CASSFPTVSGNTIYF.